The 12 T cell receptor beta chains below all came from one sample that was sequenced in a study of blood T cell repertoires in COVID-19. This table comes from immunoSEQ multiplex PCR, and its TCRdb copy is limited to in-frame clones, with some not included. The data contain around 100,000 clones, around four fifths of them singletons. Sequenced sample: peripheral blood. The receptors here all came from a woman between 65 and 79 years old with acute or convalescent COVID-19.

The V gene is TRBV5-1, the J gene TRBJ2-5; 15 nucleotides match TRBD2. The germline gives CDR1 SGHRS, CDR2 YFSETQ. There are 16 residues in the CDR3. J was trimmed by 1 base and V by 4 bases; bases with no gene match: 2. The CDR3 loop is CASSAGLAGGQETQYF. The CDR3 DNA is TGCGCCAGCAGCGCGGGACTAGCGGGGGGCCAAGAGACCCAGTACTTC.

CDR3: CASNRDRGIIEAFF. The CDR3 DNA sequence: TGTGCCAGCAACCGGGACAGGGGGATTATTGAAGCTTTCTTT. This chain connects TRBV28 to TRBJ1-1, with TRBD1 identical over 11 bases. The J segment lost 7 bases and the V segment lost 7 bases, leaving 8 bases of the junction unmatched. The CDR3 has 14 residues. Germline V CDR1 and CDR2: MDHEN, SYDVKM.

The chain joins TRBV10-3 to TRBJ1-1; 8 nucleotides match TRBD1. The J segment lost 0 bases and the V segment lost 3 bases, leaving 9 bases of the junction unmatched. Germline loops: CDR1 ENHRY, CDR2 SYGVKD. CDR3 size: 17 residues. CDR3 loop: CAISEGRTGPMNTEAFF. CDR3 nucleotides: TGTGCCATCAGTGAAGGTCGGACAGGGCCCATGAACACTGAAGCTTTCTTT.

The CDR3, as DNA: TGTGCCAGCAGTGAAGGGAGGGGCTCTGGGGCCAACGTCCTGACTTTC. This sequence encodes CASSEGRGSGANVLTF. The V gene is TRBV6-1, the J gene TRBJ2-6; D might be TRBD2 (6 bases). The V gene's germline CDR1 is MNHNS and CDR2 SASEGT. Deletions cut 1 base from V and 0 bases from J, with 7 bases between. This CDR3 contains 16 residues.

The chain has TRBV30 and TRBJ1-5; D unresolved. CDR1 is GTSNPN and CDR2 is SVGIG in the germline V gene (reference sequence). V was clipped by 0 bases and J by 0 bases, with 9 bases between them. The CDR3 runs 15 residues. The CDR3 DNA sequence: TGTGCCTGGAGTGTTGGCAGCGCTAGCAATCAGCCCCAGCATTTT. Protein product: CAWSVGSASNQPQHF.

The chain uses TRBV19 and TRBJ2-1, with 7 bases lining up with TRBD1. V lost 5 bases and J lost 7; bases outside the gene matches: 8. This CDR3 region has 14 residues. Germline CDR1 reads LNHDA; CDR2 reads SQIVND (reference sequence). DNA for the CDR3: TGTGCCAGTAGTTCACAGGGGAGAGTGAATGAGCAGTTCTTC. Encoded protein: CASSSQGRVNEQFF.

V and J are TRBV5-1 and TRBJ1-1; D is ambiguous. V shed 0 bases and J shed 1 base, with 7 bases lying between them. Germline V lookup: CDR1 SGHRS, CDR2 YFSETQ. The CDR3 length is 14 residues. The CDR3 bases are TGCGCCAGCAGCTTGGAGCCGGGGAACACTGAAGCTTTCTTT. Translating it yields CASSLEPGNTEAFF. Variable domain in full (rest from reference TRBV5-1 and TRBJ1-1): KAGVTQTPRYLIKTRGQQVTLSCSPISGHRSVSWYQQTPGQGLQFLFEYFSETQRNKGNFPGRFSGRQFSNSRSEMNVSTLELGDSALYLCASSLEPGNTEAFFGQGTRLTVV.

The chain joins TRBV18 to TRBJ2-4; 15 bases are shared with TRBD2. This CDR3 is built from 16 residues. Germline loops: CDR1 KGHSH, CDR2 LQKENI. V gave up 4 bases and J gave up 10 bases; unmatched junction bases: 8. The DNA of the CDR3 is TGTGCCAGCTCACTGGGACTAGCGGGGGGCCAGGTGATTCAGTACTTC. It yields the protein CASSLGLAGGQVIQYF.

The chain has TRBV28 and TRBJ1-3, with D maybe TRBD1 (6 bases). Germline CDR1 is MDHEN and CDR2 is SYDVKM. There are 14 residues in the CDR3. V was cut by 2 bases and J by 5 bases, with 10 bases left in between. CDR3 amino acids: CASSLGGQRNTIYF. In DNA form, the CDR3 reads TGTGCCAGCAGTTTAGGGGGACAAAGAAACACCATATATTTT.

The chain links TRBV7-3 to TRBJ1-1, with a tentative D call TRBD1 (5 bases). The V and J ends lost 1 base and 3 bases respectively, with 6 bases between them. The germline V gene has CDR1 SGHTA and CDR2 FQGTGA. The CDR3 length is 13 residues. The CDR3: CASSLNRYTEAFF. In DNA form, the CDR3 reads TGTGCCAGCAGCTTAAACAGGTACACTGAAGCTTTCTTT. Looking up the rest from reference TRBV7-3 and TRBJ1-1 gives the full variable domain: GAGVSQTPSNKVTEKGKYVELRCDPISGHTALYWYRQSLGQGPEFLIYFQGTGAADDSGLPNDRFFAVRPEGSVSTLKIQRTERGDSAVYLCASSLNRYTEAFFGQGTRLTVV.

This clone was observed once. The chain is built from TRBV5-8 and TRBJ2-5; D is unclear. Germline loops: CDR1 SGHTS, CDR2 YDEGEE. V was trimmed by 0 bases and J by 8 bases, leaving 5 bases between them. The CDR3 runs to 11 residues. The CDR3 nucleotides read TGTGCCAGCAGCTTGGCCACTACCCAGTACTTC. Amino acids: CASSLATTQYF.

The CDR3 protein is CASSGQGSGNTIYF. The DNA of the CDR3 is TGCGCCAGCAGCGGACAGGGCTCTGGAAACACCATATATTTT. The J gene is TRBJ1-3, the V gene TRBV5-1, with 8 bases aligning to TRBD1. Germline CDR1 is SGHRS and CDR2 is YFSETQ. The CDR3 totals 14 residues. V was clipped by 4 bases and J by 0 bases; unmatched bases: 0.